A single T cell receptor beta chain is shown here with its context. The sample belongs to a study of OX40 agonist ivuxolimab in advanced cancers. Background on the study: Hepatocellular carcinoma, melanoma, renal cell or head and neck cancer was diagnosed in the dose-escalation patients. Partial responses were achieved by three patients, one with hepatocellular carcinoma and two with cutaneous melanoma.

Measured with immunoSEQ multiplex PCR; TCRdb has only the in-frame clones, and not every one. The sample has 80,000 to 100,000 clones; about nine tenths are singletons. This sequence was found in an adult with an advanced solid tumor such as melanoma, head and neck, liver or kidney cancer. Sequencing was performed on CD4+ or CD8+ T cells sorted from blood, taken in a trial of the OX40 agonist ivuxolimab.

The CDR3 sequence: CASKVGTVGHQETQYF. The CDR3 region has the DNA TGCGCCAGCAAGGTTGGGACAGTTGGGCACCAAGAGACCCAGTACTTC. V and J are TRBV10-2 and TRBJ2-5; 7 positions agree with TRBD1. This CDR3 comprises 16 residues. Germline V lookup: CDR1 WSHSY, CDR2 SAAADI. The V and J ends lost 7 bases and 0 bases, in that order; junction bases with no gene match: 11.